The clone carrying this T cell receptor beta chain has a count of ten or more. Antigen: not known. From germline, CDR1 is DFQATT and CDR2 SNEGSKA (reference sequence). The CDR3 covers 15 residues. V lost 4 bases and J lost 6, with 20 bases in between. The record originates from a study of neurological immune-mediated disorders. Study as a whole: There were around 34 multiple sclerosis patients. Of these, roughly 30 had relapsing-remitting MS and 3 had secondary progressive MS. Study-level results: The repertoires of 18 of 34 multiple sclerosis patients were placed by phylogenetic grouping in a single related-CDR3 cluster, which may be a signature.

Synthesis of cDNA used 5'RACE (with 10-nucleotide random UMIs). MiXCR, applied by TCRdb to the 5' RACE reads, yields one record per CDR3 protein. This sample has nearly 60,000 distinct CDR3 sequences, with approximately 3.1% found just once. Where libraries were unsorted, they were derived from 2 million PBMCs stored at -80 degrees C. The chain links TRBV20-1 to TRBJ2-3; TRBD2 might be the D (6 bases). The source is a woman aged 60 to 75 with multiple sclerosis. Sequencing used PBMCs. CDR3: CSATRFGGGADTQYF. CDR3 nucleotide sequence: TGCAGTGCTACCCGGTTCGGGGGAGGTGCTGATACGCAGTATTTT.